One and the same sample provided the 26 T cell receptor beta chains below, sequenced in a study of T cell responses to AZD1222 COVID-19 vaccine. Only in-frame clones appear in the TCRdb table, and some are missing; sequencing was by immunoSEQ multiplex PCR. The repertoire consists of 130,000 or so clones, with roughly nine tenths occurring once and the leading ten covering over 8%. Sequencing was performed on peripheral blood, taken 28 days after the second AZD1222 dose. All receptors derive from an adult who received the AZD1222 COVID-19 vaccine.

The CDR3 region is CASSEVEETQYF. In nucleotides, the CDR3 is TGTGCCAGCAGTGAAGTAGAAGAGACCCAGTACTTC. This chain uses TRBV6-1 with TRBJ2-5; D is unclear. CDR3 length: 12 amino acids. Germline V gene lookup returns CDR1 MNHNS and CDR2 SASEGT. Deletions cut 1 base from V and 3 bases from J, with 3 bases between.

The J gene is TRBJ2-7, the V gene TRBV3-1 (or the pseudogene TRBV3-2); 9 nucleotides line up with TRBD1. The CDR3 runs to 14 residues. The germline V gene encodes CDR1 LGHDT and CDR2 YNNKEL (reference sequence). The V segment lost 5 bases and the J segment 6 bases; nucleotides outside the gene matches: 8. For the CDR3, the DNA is TGTGCCAGCAGCTCACGGACAGGGGCGACCGAGCAGTACTTC. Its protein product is CASSSRTGATEQYF.

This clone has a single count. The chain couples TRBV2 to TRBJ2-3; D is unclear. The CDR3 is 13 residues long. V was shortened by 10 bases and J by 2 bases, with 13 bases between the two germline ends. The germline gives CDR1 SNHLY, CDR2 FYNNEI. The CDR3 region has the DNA TGTGCCACTCATCTGGGCGCCACAGATACGCAGTATTTT. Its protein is CATHLGATDTQYF.

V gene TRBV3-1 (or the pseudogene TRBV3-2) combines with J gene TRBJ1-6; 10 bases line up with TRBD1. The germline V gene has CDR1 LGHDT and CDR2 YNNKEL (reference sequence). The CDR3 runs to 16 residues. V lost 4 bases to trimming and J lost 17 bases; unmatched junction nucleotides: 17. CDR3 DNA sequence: TGTGCCAGCAGCCTCACTGCCGGGACAGGGGCCGCGGGCTTCCACTTT. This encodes CASSLTAGTGAAGFHF.

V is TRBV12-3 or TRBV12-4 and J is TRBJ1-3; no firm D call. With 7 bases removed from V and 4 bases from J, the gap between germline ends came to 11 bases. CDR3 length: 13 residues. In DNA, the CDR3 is TGTGCCAGCAACAGACCGAGCGGAAACACCATATATTTT. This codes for CASNRPSGNTIYF.

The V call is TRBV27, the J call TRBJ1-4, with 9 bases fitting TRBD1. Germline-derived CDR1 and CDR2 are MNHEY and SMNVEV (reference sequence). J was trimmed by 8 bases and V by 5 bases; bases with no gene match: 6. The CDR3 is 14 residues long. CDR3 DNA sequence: TGTGCCAGCAGTCTAACAGGGGGCAGGGAAAAACTGTTTTTT. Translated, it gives CASSLTGGREKLFF.

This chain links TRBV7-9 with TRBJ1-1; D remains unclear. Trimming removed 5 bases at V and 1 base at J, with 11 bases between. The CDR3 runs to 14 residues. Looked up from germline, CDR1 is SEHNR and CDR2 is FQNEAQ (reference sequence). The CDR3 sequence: CASSRRTGNTEAFF. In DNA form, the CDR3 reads TGTGCCAGCAGCCGACGGACGGGGAACACTGAAGCTTTCTTT.

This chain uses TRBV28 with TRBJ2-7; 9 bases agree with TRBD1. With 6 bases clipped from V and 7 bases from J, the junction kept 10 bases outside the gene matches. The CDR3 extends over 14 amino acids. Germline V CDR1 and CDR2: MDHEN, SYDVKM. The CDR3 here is CASSLGQGTGEQYF. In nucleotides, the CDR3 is TGTGCCAGCAGCCTCGGACAGGGGACGGGGGAGCAGTACTTC.

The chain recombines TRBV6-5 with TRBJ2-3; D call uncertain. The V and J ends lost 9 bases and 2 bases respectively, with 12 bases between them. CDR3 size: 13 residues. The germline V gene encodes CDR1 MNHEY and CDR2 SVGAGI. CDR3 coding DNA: TGTGCCAGTACCTGGCCTCTCACAGATACGCAGTATTTT. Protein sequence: CASTWPLTDTQYF.

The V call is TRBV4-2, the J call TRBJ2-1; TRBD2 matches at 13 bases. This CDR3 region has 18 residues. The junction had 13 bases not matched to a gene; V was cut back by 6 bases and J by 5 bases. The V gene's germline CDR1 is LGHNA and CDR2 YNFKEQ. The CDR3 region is CASSFSLAGGPSDNEQFF. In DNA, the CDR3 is TGTGCCAGCAGTTTCTCACTAGCGGGAGGGCCGAGTGACAATGAGCAGTTCTTC.

CDR3 nucleotide sequence: TGTGCCAGCTCACCAGGGCGGAGCACTGAAGCTTTCTTT. Translated, it gives CASSPGRSTEAFF. This rearrangement joins TRBV18 to TRBJ1-1; no reliable D call. V dropped 2 bases and J dropped 4 bases, with 8 bases sitting between them. Germline CDR1 reads KGHSH; CDR2 reads LQKENI. This CDR3 has 13 residues.

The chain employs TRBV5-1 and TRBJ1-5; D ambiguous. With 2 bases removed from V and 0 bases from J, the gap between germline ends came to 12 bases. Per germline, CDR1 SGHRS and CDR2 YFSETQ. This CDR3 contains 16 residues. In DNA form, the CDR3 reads TGCGCCAGCAGCTTAAATGCTGCCGATAGCAATCAGCCCCAGCATTTT. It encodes CASSLNAADSNQPQHF.

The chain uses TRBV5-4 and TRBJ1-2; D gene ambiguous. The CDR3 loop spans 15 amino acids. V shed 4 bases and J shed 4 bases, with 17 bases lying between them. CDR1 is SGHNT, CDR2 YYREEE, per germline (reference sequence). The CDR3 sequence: CASSIDTREGYGYTF. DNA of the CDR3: TGTGCCAGCAGCATCGACACAAGGGAAGGCTATGGCTACACCTTC.

In DNA form, the CDR3 reads TGTGCCAGTAGGTTTCCAGGGATGGGAGATACGCAGTATTTT. Translated, it gives CASRFPGMGDTQYF. The chain has TRBV19 and TRBJ2-3, with TRBD1 as a possible D gene (5 bases). CDR1 and CDR2 (germline): LNHDA, SQIVND (reference sequence). This CDR3 is 14 amino acids long. The V gene lost 6 bases and the J gene lost 5 bases, with 15 bases spanning the gap.

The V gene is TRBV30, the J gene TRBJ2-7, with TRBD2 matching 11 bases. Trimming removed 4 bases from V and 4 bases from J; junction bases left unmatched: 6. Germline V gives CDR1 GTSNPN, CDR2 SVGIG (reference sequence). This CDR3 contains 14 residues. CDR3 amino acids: CAWTSGRMGYEQYF. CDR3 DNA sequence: TGTGCCTGGACTAGCGGGAGGATGGGTTACGAGCAGTACTTC.

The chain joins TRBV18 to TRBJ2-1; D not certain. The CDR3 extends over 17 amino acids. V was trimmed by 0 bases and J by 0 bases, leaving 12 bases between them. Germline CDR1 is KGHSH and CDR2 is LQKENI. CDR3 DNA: TGTGCCAGCTCACCACCTGCGACACATAGCTCCTACAATGAGCAGTTCTTC. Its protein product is CASSPPATHSSYNEQFF.

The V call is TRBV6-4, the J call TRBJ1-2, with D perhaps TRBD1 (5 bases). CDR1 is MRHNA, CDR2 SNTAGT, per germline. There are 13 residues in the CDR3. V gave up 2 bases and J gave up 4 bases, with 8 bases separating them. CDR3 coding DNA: TGTGCCAGCAGTGACGGGGCTGGCTATGGCTACACCTTC. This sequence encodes CASSDGAGYGYTF.

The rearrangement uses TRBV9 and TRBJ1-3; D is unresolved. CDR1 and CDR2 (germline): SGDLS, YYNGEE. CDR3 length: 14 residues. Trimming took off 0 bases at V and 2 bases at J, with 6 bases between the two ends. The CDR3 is CASSVGGTGNTIYF. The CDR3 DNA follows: TGTGCCAGCAGCGTAGGAGGGACTGGAAACACCATATATTTT.

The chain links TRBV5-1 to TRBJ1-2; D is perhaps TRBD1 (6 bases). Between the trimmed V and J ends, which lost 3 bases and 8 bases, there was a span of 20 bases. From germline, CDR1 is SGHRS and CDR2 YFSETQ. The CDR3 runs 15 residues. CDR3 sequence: CASSWYGGLTSGYTF. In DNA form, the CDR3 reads TGCGCCAGCAGCTGGTACGGGGGGCTAACGAGCGGCTACACCTTC.

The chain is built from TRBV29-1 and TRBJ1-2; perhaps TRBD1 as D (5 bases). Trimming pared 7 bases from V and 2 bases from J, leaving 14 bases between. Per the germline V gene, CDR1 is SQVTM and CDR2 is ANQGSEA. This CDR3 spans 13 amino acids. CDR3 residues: CSAYRDWNYGYTF. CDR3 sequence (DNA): TGCAGCGCCTACCGGGACTGGAACTATGGCTACACCTTC.

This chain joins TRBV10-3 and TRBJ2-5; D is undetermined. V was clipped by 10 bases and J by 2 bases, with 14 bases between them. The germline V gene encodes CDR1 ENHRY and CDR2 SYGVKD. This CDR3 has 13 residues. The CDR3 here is CASTSRTQETQYF. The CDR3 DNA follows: TGTGCCAGCACGTCACGAACACAAGAGACCCAGTACTTC.

CDR3 residues: CASSYSIVDRPIGYTF. CDR3 nucleotide sequence: TGTGCCAGCAGTTACTCGATTGTCGACAGGCCGATCGGCTACACCTTC. The chain couples TRBV6-5 to TRBJ1-2; maybe TRBD1 (6 bases). Germline V gene sequence: CDR1 MNHEY, CDR2 SVGAGI. The V end was cut by 0 bases, the J end by 8 bases, with 19 bases between. The CDR3 is 16 amino acids.

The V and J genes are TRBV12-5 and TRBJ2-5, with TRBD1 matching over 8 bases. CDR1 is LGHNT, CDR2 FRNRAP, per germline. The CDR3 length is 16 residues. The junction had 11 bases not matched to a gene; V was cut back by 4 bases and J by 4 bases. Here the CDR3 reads CASGWNRGVRGETQYF. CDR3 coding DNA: TGTGCTAGTGGTTGGAACAGGGGGGTCAGAGGAGAGACCCAGTACTTC.

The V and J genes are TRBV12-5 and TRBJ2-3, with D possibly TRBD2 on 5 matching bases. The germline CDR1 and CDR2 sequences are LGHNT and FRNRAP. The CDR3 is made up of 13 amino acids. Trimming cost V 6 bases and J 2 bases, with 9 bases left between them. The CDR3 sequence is CASGPGYTDTQYF. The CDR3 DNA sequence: TGTGCTAGTGGCCCGGGATACACAGATACGCAGTATTTT. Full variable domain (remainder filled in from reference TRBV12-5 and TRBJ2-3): DARVTQTPRHKVTEMGQEVTMRCQPILGHNTVFWYRQTMMQGLELLAYFRNRAPLDDSGMPKDRFSAEMPDATLATLKIQPSEPRDSAVYFCASGPGYTDTQYFGPGTRLTVL.

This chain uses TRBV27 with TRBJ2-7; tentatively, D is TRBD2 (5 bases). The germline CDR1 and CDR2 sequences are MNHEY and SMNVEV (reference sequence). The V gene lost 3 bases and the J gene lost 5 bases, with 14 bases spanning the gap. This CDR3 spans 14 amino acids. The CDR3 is CASSLDLYSNEQYF. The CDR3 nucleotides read TGTGCCAGCAGTTTGGACTTATATTCTAACGAGCAGTACTTC.

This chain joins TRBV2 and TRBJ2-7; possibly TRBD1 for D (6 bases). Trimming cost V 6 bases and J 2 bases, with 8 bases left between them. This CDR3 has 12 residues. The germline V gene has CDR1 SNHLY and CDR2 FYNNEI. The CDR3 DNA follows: TGTGCCAGCAGCAGGGGCCCCTACGAGCAGTACTTC. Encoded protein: CASSRGPYEQYF.